One and the same sample provided the 32 T cell receptor beta chains below, sequenced in a study of blood T cell repertoires in COVID-19 (dated by TCRdb to 2020 to 2022). The library was obtained by the immunoSEQ multiplex PCR assay. TCRdb carries this immuneACCESS record with in-frame sequences only. Its versions omit some clonotypes, under half of them owing to an unresolved V gene in the studies checked, with the rest unexplained. This sample holds 65,000 to 95,000 clones; approximately 80% were observed only once. 20% to 25% of the sample is in the top ten clones. Sequenced input: peripheral blood. Receptors were obtained from a woman aged 45-65 years with acute or convalescent COVID-19.

The V gene is TRBV7-2, the J gene TRBJ2-1, with 8 bases fitting TRBD2. Germline lookup yields CDR1 SGHTA and CDR2 FQGNSA. The CDR3 length is 17 residues. V lost 4 bases and J lost 8; bases outside the gene matches: 16. The DNA of the CDR3 is TGTGCCAGCAGCTCTCACTATAGCGGGATAGGTCAGGATGAGCAGTTCTTC. It specifies CASSSHYSGIGQDEQFF.

The V gene is TRBV5-6, the J gene TRBJ1-1; D is perhaps TRBD1 (6 bases). CDR1 is SGHDT, CDR2 YYEEEE, per germline. The CDR3 totals 13 residues. V shed 4 bases and J shed 1 base, with 8 bases lying between them. Here the CDR3 DNA reads TGTGCCAGCAGCAAGGACAGGAACACTGAAGCTTTCTTT. This translates into CASSKDRNTEAFF.

This chain joins TRBV5-6 and TRBJ1-4; D is possibly TRBD1 (5 bases). This CDR3 has 16 amino acids. Germline V gives CDR1 SGHDT, CDR2 YYEEEE. Trimming left V 4 bases short and J 3 bases short, with 16 bases between. The CDR3, as DNA: TGTGCCAGCAGCGGTGACCTCGGAGGGGCTAATGAAAAACTGTTTTTT. It specifies CASSGDLGGANEKLFF.

The gene calls are TRBV29-1 and TRBJ2-5; TRBD2 might be the D (6 bases). Trimming left V 5 bases short and J 5 bases short, with 18 bases between. The CDR3 length is 14 residues. From germline, CDR1 is SQVTM and CDR2 ANQGSEA. CDR3 DNA: TGCAGCGTTCCTCCCCCGGGGGTGACGGAGACCCAGTACTTC. Translation: CSVPPPGVTETQYF.

This clone came up a few times. The gene calls are TRBV14 and TRBJ1-3, with a weak D call TRBD1 (6 bases). Germline assignment: CDR1 SGHDN and CDR2 FVKESK. V dropped 3 bases and J dropped 2 bases, with 14 bases sitting between them. This CDR3 is 16 amino acids long. Here the CDR3 reads CASSQVTGWPGNTIYF. The CDR3 bases are TGTGCCAGCAGCCAGGTCACAGGGTGGCCTGGAAACACCATATATTTT.

V is TRBV3-1 (or the pseudogene TRBV3-2) and J is TRBJ2-1; 8 positions agree with TRBD2. The CDR3 runs to 15 residues. Germline V gene data show CDR1 as LGHDT and CDR2 as YNNKEL (reference sequence). Germline trimming cut 3 bases from V and 6 bases from J; bases unmatched to any gene: 7. The CDR3 DNA reads TGTGCCAGCAGCCAGGCGGGGGGACTTTCCAATGAGCAGTTCTTC. Its translation is CASSQAGGLSNEQFF.

The chain joins TRBV14 to TRBJ2-3; no reliable D call. The length of the CDR3 is 18 residues. V lost 4 bases to trimming and J lost 4 bases, with 24 bases between them. Per the germline V gene, CDR1 is SGHDN and CDR2 is FVKESK. The CDR3 loop reads CASSRRVTFDIHADTQYF. The CDR3 bases are TGTGCCAGCAGCCGCCGGGTGACTTTCGATATTCATGCAGATACGCAGTATTTT. The full variable domain, rest sourced from reference TRBV14 and TRBJ2-3, is EAGVTQFPSHSVIEKGQTVTLRCDPISGHDNLYWYRRVMGKEIKFLLHFVKESKQDESGMPNNRFLAERTGGTYSTLKVQPAELEDSGVYFCASSRRVTFDIHADTQYFGPGTRLTVL.

This sequence joins TRBV6-2 or TRBV6-3 and TRBJ2-7, with TRBD1 as a possible D gene (5 bases). Germline loops: CDR1 MNHEY, CDR2 SVGEGT. The CDR3 totals 14 residues. Trimming took 2 bases from V and 0 from J, leaving 8 bases between them. CDR3 residues: CASSYQGRSYEQYF. In DNA, the CDR3 is TGTGCCAGCAGTTACCAGGGCCGCTCCTACGAGCAGTACTTC.

The chain is built from TRBV7-3 and TRBJ1-2; TRBD1 matches 8 bases. In germline, CDR1 is SGHTA, CDR2 FQGTGA. The J segment lost 2 bases and the V segment lost 5 bases, leaving 7 bases of the junction unmatched. CDR3 length: 15 amino acids. This chain's CDR3 is CASSLGQGINYGYTF. Here the CDR3 DNA reads TGTGCCAGCAGCCTTGGACAGGGTATCAACTATGGCTACACCTTC.

The rearrangement joins TRBV9 to TRBJ2-7, with D perhaps TRBD1 (5 bases). This CDR3 contains 16 residues. Germline V lookup: CDR1 SGDLS, CDR2 YYNGEE. Trimming removed 0 bases from V and 3 bases from J, with 16 bases in between. The chain's CDR3 is CASSVGPLGPYYEQYF. In nucleotides, the CDR3 is TGTGCCAGCAGCGTAGGCCCCTTGGGGCCGTACTACGAGCAGTACTTC. Looking up the rest from reference TRBV9 and TRBJ2-7 gives the full variable domain: DSGVTQTPKHLITATGQRVTLRCSPRSGDLSVYWYQQSLDQGLQFLIQYYNGEERAKGNILERFSAQQFPDLHSELNLSSLELGDSALYFCASSVGPLGPYYEQYFGPGTRLTVT.

This rearrangement joins TRBV15 to TRBJ2-7, with D maybe TRBD1 (6 bases). V lost 1 base to trimming and J lost 4 bases, with 8 bases between them. CDR3 length: 13 residues. CDR1 LNHNV and CDR2 YYDKDF come from the germline V gene (reference sequence). CDR3 in DNA: TGTGCCACCAGCAGAGTTCAGGGGTACGAGCAGTACTTC. Translation: CATSRVQGYEQYF. The full variable domain, its missing parts supplied by reference TRBV15 and TRBJ2-7, is DAMVIQNPRYQVTQFGKPVTLSCSQTLNHNVMYWYQQKSSQAPKLLFHYYDKDFNNEADTPDNFQSRRPNTSFCFLDIRSPGLGDTAMYLCATSRVQGYEQYFGPGTRLTVT.

The chain couples TRBV3-1 (or the pseudogene TRBV3-2) to TRBJ1-1; the D is unclear. The V gene lost 1 base and the J gene lost 4 bases, with 10 bases spanning the gap. The germline CDR1 and CDR2 sequences are LGHDT and YNNKEL (reference sequence). This CDR3 spans 14 amino acids. CDR3 coding DNA: TGTGCCAGCAGCCAAGGACCGGGGTCCACTGAAGCTTTCTTT. Its protein product is CASSQGPGSTEAFF.

The rearrangement links TRBV6-6 to TRBJ1-2; 7 bases are a match to TRBD1. J lost 0 bases, V lost 7 bases, and 5 bases had no gene match. Germline V CDR1 and CDR2: MNHNY, SVGAGI (reference sequence). The length of the CDR3 is 14 residues. The CDR3 loop reads CASITTGTNYGYTF. The CDR3 DNA is TGTGCCAGCATTACGACAGGGACTAACTATGGCTACACCTTC.

This clone was recorded a few times. This chain joins TRBV4-1 and TRBJ1-1; 7 bases fit TRBD1. Germline trimming cut 0 bases from V and 1 base from J; bases unmatched to any gene: 11. CDR1 is MGHRA, CDR2 YSYEKL, per germline. CDR3 length equals 18 residues. The CDR3 bases are TGCGCCAGCAGCCAAGAACGAGGGGGCTCGAGGGGGAACACTGAAGCTTTCTTT. It yields the protein CASSQERGGSRGNTEAFF.

This chain uses TRBV12-5 with TRBJ2-2; 8 nucleotides align to TRBD2. Trimming at V came to 7 bases and at J to 1 base, leaving 20 bases not matched to a gene. Germline lookup yields CDR1 LGHNT and CDR2 FRNRAP. This CDR3 has 20 residues. The CDR3 DNA follows: TGTGCTAGTGCCCACCCCCCCGGACTAGCTGTAATCGTGAACACCGGGGAGCTGTTTTTT. Its translation is CASAHPPGLAVIVNTGELFF.

The J gene is TRBJ2-7, the V gene TRBV30; tentatively, D is TRBD2 (5 bases). V lost 3 bases to trimming and J lost 2 bases, with 17 bases between them. The CDR3 contains 15 residues. CDR1 is GTSNPN and CDR2 is SVGIG in the germline V gene (reference sequence). CDR3 in amino acids: CAWRSGPGFPYEQYF. CDR3 DNA: TGTGCCTGGAGAAGTGGACCGGGGTTTCCCTACGAGCAGTACTTC.

The rearrangement links TRBV6-2 or TRBV6-3 to TRBJ2-7, with 7 bases fitting TRBD2. This CDR3 has 16 amino acids. Germline V gene data show CDR1 as MNHEY and CDR2 as SVGEGT. The V and J ends lost 4 bases and 0 bases, in that order; junction bases with no gene match: 9. This CDR3 is CASSSDRSGGSYEQYF. The CDR3, as DNA: TGTGCCAGCAGTTCCGACCGCTCGGGGGGCTCCTACGAGCAGTACTTC.

This chain uses TRBV6-4 with TRBJ1-2, with 7 positions matching TRBD1. From germline, CDR1 is MRHNA and CDR2 SNTAGT. V was clipped by 3 bases and J by 5 bases; unmatched bases: 3. This CDR3 has 13 amino acids. CDR3 amino acids: CASSETGDYGYTF. DNA for the CDR3: TGTGCCAGCAGTGAAACAGGGGATTATGGCTACACCTTC.

This clone was found once. J is TRBJ2-3 and V is TRBV5-5, with 13 bases matching TRBD2. From germline, CDR1 is SGHKS and CDR2 YYEKEE (reference sequence). The trim removed 4 bases at V and 3 bases at J, leaving 5 bases unmatched. This CDR3 region has 16 residues. CDR3 in DNA: TGTGCCAGCAGCGGGGGACTAGCGGGGCAAACAGATACGCAGTATTTT. Its translation is CASSGGLAGQTDTQYF.

V gene TRBV7-2 combines with J gene TRBJ2-1; D is uncertain. V was clipped by 2 bases and J by 6 bases, with 11 bases between them. Germline V gives CDR1 SGHTA, CDR2 FQGNSA. The CDR3 is made up of 14 amino acids. The chain's CDR3 is CASSLSQPSNEQFF. CDR3 DNA: TGTGCCAGCAGCTTATCACAGCCGAGCAATGAGCAGTTCTTC.

The rearrangement links TRBV4-1 to TRBJ2-1, with 8 bases matching TRBD2. CDR3 size: 17 residues. V gave up 4 bases and J gave up 10 bases; unmatched junction bases: 18. The germline CDR1 and CDR2 sequences are MGHRA and YSYEKL. DNA of the CDR3: TGCGCCAGCAGCCGAACCTCGGACTCCGCGGGAGGACGGGAGCAGTTCTTC. Its protein product is CASSRTSDSAGGREQFF.

The chain joins TRBV3-1 (or the pseudogene TRBV3-2) to TRBJ1-5, with D uncertain. Germline V lookup: CDR1 LGHDT, CDR2 YNNKEL (reference sequence). V was clipped by 1 base and J by 3 bases, with 7 bases between them. The CDR3 loop spans 14 amino acids. CDR3 loop: CASSQGRPNQPQHF. The CDR3 nucleotides read TGTGCCAGCAGCCAAGGCAGGCCCAATCAGCCCCAGCATTTT.

This chain connects TRBV18 to TRBJ2-4; 7 bases agree with TRBD1. The CDR3 totals 16 residues. The V segment lost 4 bases and the J segment 0 bases; nucleotides outside the gene matches: 6. Looked up from germline, CDR1 is KGHSH and CDR2 is LQKENI. The CDR3 reads CASSLRQGKAKNIQYF. CDR3 nucleotides: TGTGCCAGCTCACTTCGACAGGGTAAAGCCAAAAACATTCAGTACTTC.

The chain combines TRBV4-2 with TRBJ2-7; 9 nucleotides agree with TRBD1. V shed 7 bases, J shed 7 bases, and the junction held 23 bases outside the gene matches. The CDR3 spans 18 residues. Germline V gene data show CDR1 as LGHNA and CDR2 as YNFKEQ. The CDR3 region has the DNA TGTGCCAGCAAACACGCTAGGTGGCGGGGACAGGGACTTGGAGAGCAGTACTTC. Protein: CASKHARWRGQGLGEQYF.

V usage is TRBV29-1 and J usage is TRBJ1-5; TRBD1 agrees at 9 bases. V lost 4 bases and J lost 7; bases outside the gene matches: 8. Germline values: CDR1 SQVTM, CDR2 ANQGSEA. The CDR3 has 14 amino acids. CDR3: CSVALTGGDQPQHF. Written as DNA, the CDR3 is TGCAGCGTTGCCCTGACAGGGGGTGACCAGCCCCAGCATTTT. The variable domain in full, completed from reference TRBV29-1 and TRBJ1-5, reads SAVISQKPSRDICQRGTSLTIQCQVDSQVTMMFWYRQQPGQSLTLIATANQGSEATYESGFVIDKFPISRPNLTFSTLTVSNMSPEDSSIYLCSVALTGGDQPQHFGDGTRLSIL.

The rearrangement links TRBV4-1 to TRBJ1-5; TRBD1 is a possible D gene (5 bases). The CDR3 has 18 amino acids. From germline, CDR1 is MGHRA and CDR2 YSYEKL. V lost 4 bases to trimming and J lost 0 bases, with 19 bases between them. The CDR3: CASSREPGGEYSNQPQHF. CDR3 sequence (DNA): TGCGCCAGCAGCCGGGAGCCCGGAGGGGAATATAGCAATCAGCCCCAGCATTTT.

The chain is built from TRBV19 and TRBJ1-2; D may be TRBD1 (6 bases). Germline values: CDR1 LNHDA, CDR2 SQIVND (reference sequence). The CDR3 extends over 14 amino acids. V lost 4 bases, J lost 2 bases, and 11 bases lay in between. CDR3 coding DNA: TGTGCCAGTAGTAGCAGGGGTCCGAACTATGGCTACACCTTC. Protein sequence: CASSSRGPNYGYTF.

The genes are TRBV5-6 and TRBJ2-7; possible D gene TRBD2, 5 bases. This CDR3 contains 14 residues. V lost 4 bases and J lost 5, with 16 bases in between. Per germline, CDR1 SGHDT and CDR2 YYEEEE. CDR3 amino acids: CASSPSGRLNEQYF. Written as DNA, the CDR3 is TGTGCCAGCAGCCCCTCGGGAAGGCTAAACGAGCAGTACTTC.

The V gene is TRBV5-1, the J gene TRBJ2-1, with 9 bases that match TRBD1. In germline, CDR1 is SGHRS, CDR2 YFSETQ. The CDR3 contains 16 residues. Trimming cost V 1 base and J 6 bases; bases outside gene matches: 8. CDR3 nucleotides: TGCGCCAGCAGCTTGCGGGGACAGGGAAGGCTCAATGAGCAGTTCTTC. Translation gives CASSLRGQGRLNEQFF. Based on the CDR3 plus reference TRBV5-1 and TRBJ2-1, the full variable domain is KAGVTQTPRYLIKTRGQQVTLSCSPISGHRSVSWYQQTPGQGLQFLFEYFSETQRNKGNFPGRFSGRQFSNSRSEMNVSTLELGDSALYLCASSLRGQGRLNEQFFGPGTRLTVL.

The chain employs TRBV10-3 and TRBJ1-1; 8 bases are a match to TRBD1. J was trimmed by 0 bases and V by 0 bases; bases with no gene match: 12. The CDR3 is 19 amino acids. Germline loops: CDR1 ENHRY, CDR2 SYGVKD. CDR3 amino acids: CAISESVYRGGPMNTEAFF. In DNA, the CDR3 is TGTGCCATCAGTGAGTCGGTTTACAGGGGGGGACCAATGAACACTGAAGCTTTCTTT.

This clone has a handful of counts. J is TRBJ1-2 and V is TRBV28, with TRBD1 identical over 9 bases. V trimming: 5 bases; J trimming: 8 bases; junction bases outside the gene matches: 9. CDR3 length equals 14 residues. Germline CDR1 reads MDHEN; CDR2 reads SYDVKM. CDR3 residues: CASSPPDRGRGYTF. In DNA form, the CDR3 reads TGTGCCAGCAGTCCACCGGACAGGGGAAGGGGCTACACCTTC.

The chain joins TRBV7-8 to TRBJ2-1; possible D gene TRBD2, 5 bases. Germline assignment: CDR1 SGHVS and CDR2 FQNEAQ. V lost 4 bases and J 0 bases, leaving 13 bases between the germline ends. CDR3 length equals 16 residues. The chain's CDR3 is CASSSPSGISYNEQFF. The CDR3 DNA follows: TGTGCCAGCAGCTCGCCAAGCGGAATCTCCTACAATGAGCAGTTCTTC. Together with reference TRBV7-8 and TRBJ2-1, the CDR3 gives the full variable domain: GAGVSQSPRYKVAKRGQDVALRCDPISGHVSLFWYQQALGQGPEFLTYFQNEAQLDKSGLPSDRFFAERPEGSVSTLKIQRTQQEDSAVYLCASSSPSGISYNEQFFGPGTRLTVL.